The rows below give T cell receptor beta chains drawn from one sample of a study of CD8 T cells in Susac syndrome. TCRdb used MiXCR to reprocess the immunoSEQ multiplex PCR reads, holding one entry per CDR3 protein. The sample lists 400,000 to 550,000 distinct CDR3 sequences; more than 80% were seen once. The sample taken for sequencing was CD8+ T cells from PBMCs. The receptors were gathered from a human donor with multiple sclerosis. Each CDR3 is given with its conserved first and last residue. A D gene is named only where the DNA matches it firmly. The listing skips clone size in some rows; elsewhere it reads once, few, many or a size class.

CDR3aa	CDR3nt	abundance	d_gene	j_gene	v_gene
CASSPGQGLDGYEQYF	TGCGCCAGCAGCCCGGGACAGGGTCTGGATGGCTACGAGCAGTACTTC	.	TRBD1	TRBJ2-7	TRBV5-1
CASSLYPSLNTEAFF	TGTGCCAGCAGTTTATACCCCAGCCTAAACACTGAAGCTTTCTTT	.	.	TRBJ1-1	TRBV27
CAWSVSQNEQFF	TGTGCCTGGAGTGTAAGTCAAAATGAGCAGTTCTTC	.	.	TRBJ2-1	TRBV30
CASSVAEGVAGKPYANTGELFF	TGTGCCAGCAGCGTAGCTGAGGGGGTAGCGGGAAAACCCTACGCGAACACCGGGGAGCTGTTTTTT	.	TRBD2	TRBJ2-2	TRBV9
CASSPGPLYDEQYF	TGTGCCAGCAGCCCGGGACCCCTGTACGACGAGCAGTACTTC	.	.	TRBJ2-7	TRBV5-6
CASRNGTSAHYEQYF	TGTGCCAGCAGGAACGGGACTAGCGCGCACTACGAGCAGTACTTC	.	TRBD2	TRBJ2-7	TRBV7-9
CASSDGDGYGYTF	TGTGCCAGCAGTGACGGGGACGGCTATGGCTACACCTTC	.	.	TRBJ1-2	TRBV6-4
CAWSAPDYTGELFF	TGTGCCTGGAGTGCCCCTGACTACACCGGGGAGCTGTTTTTT	.	.	TRBJ2-2	TRBV30
CASSHAGLGLSGANVLTF	TGCGCCAGCAGCCACGCCGGGCTAGGGCTCTCTGGGGCCAACGTCCTGACTTTC	.	.	TRBJ2-6	TRBV4-1
CASSYRRNQALSNQPQHF	TGTGCCAGCAGTTATCGCCGAAACCAGGCCCTGAGCAATCAGCCCCAGCATTTT	.	.	TRBJ1-5	TRBV6-5
CATSAGDRGFNEQFF	TGTGCCACCAGTGCTGGAGACAGGGGCTTCAATGAGCAGTTCTTC	.	TRBD1	TRBJ2-1	TRBV24-1
CASSQWDDDTQYF	TGCGCCAGCAGCCAGTGGGATGATGATACGCAGTATTTT	.	.	TRBJ2-3	TRBV4-1
CASSLAPSSYEQYF	TGTGCCAGCAGCTTAGCTCCGAGCTCCTACGAGCAGTACTTC	few	.	TRBJ2-7	TRBV5-1
CAISDGNTEAFF	TGTGCCATCAGTGACGGGAACACTGAAGCTTTCTTT	once	.	TRBJ1-1	TRBV10-3
CASSVGPWPGANVLTF	TGTGCCAGCAGTGTAGGTCCGTGGCCTGGGGCCAACGTCCTGACTTTC	.	.	TRBJ2-6	TRBV27
CASRRLSYNEQFF	TGCGCCAGCAGGCGGTTATCGTACAATGAGCAGTTCTTC	.	.	TRBJ2-1	TRBV5-1
CASSFPGREVQETQYF	TGCGCCAGCAGCTTCCCTGGGCGGGAGGTACAAGAGACCCAGTACTTC	.	TRBD2	TRBJ2-5	TRBV5-1
CASSSVRESTRNTDTQYF	TGTGCCAGCAGTTCGGTCCGGGAGTCAACGCGGAACACAGATACGCAGTATTTT	.	.	TRBJ2-3	TRBV28
CASSLGGVYQHF	TGTGCCAGCAGCTTAGGAGGGGTGTACCAGCATTTT	.	.	TRBJ1-5	TRBV7-2
CAISRDRGIANYGYTF	TGTGCCATCAGCCGGGACAGGGGCATAGCTAACTATGGCTACACCTTC	.	TRBD1	TRBJ1-2	TRBV10-3
CASTPDRDDHEQFF	TGCGCCAGCACCCCGGACAGGGATGATCATGAGCAGTTCTTC	.	TRBD1	TRBJ2-1	TRBV5-1
CAWSAGTGVAEAFF	TGTGCCTGGAGTGCTGGGACAGGGGTTGCTGAAGCTTTCTTT	.	TRBD1	TRBJ1-1	TRBV30
CASSSRQGQFF	TGTGCCAGCAGCTCGCGACAGGGGCAGTTCTTC	once	TRBD1	TRBJ2-1	TRBV7-8
CSFGQSMNTEAFF	TGCAGCTTCGGACAGAGCATGAACACTGAAGCTTTCTTT	.	.	TRBJ1-1	TRBV29-1
CASSPRGTDTQYF	TGTGCCAGCAGTCCCCGAGGCACAGATACGCAGTATTTT	few	.	TRBJ2-3	TRBV27
CASSQDVQVSYNEQFF	TGCGCCAGCAGCCAAGATGTACAAGTCAGCTACAATGAGCAGTTCTTC	.	.	TRBJ2-1	TRBV4-1
CASSLSAVGQPQHF	TGTGCCAGCAGTTTATCGGCTGTTGGTCAGCCCCAGCATTTT	.	.	TRBJ1-5	TRBV27
CAPTAGAWTDTQYF	TGTGCCCCAACGGCGGGAGCTTGGACAGATACGCAGTATTTT	once	TRBD2	TRBJ2-3	TRBV27
CASSWRGGNEQFF	TGTGCCAGTAGTTGGCGTGGGGGCAATGAGCAGTTCTTC	.	.	TRBJ2-1	TRBV19
CSVEGRINEQFF	TGCAGCGTTGAAGGTCGTATCAATGAGCAGTTCTTC	few	.	TRBJ2-1	TRBV29-1
CASSIGSERGVNEQFF	TGTGCCAGTAGTATAGGAAGCGAGAGGGGGGTAAATGAGCAGTTCTTC	once	.	TRBJ2-1	TRBV19
CASSQFATGEKLFF	TGTGCCAGCAGCCAATTCGCAACTGGTGAAAAACTGTTTTTT	.	.	TRBJ1-4	TRBV3-1
CSALDTDGDYEQYF	TGCAGCGCTTTGGACACCGACGGGGACTACGAGCAGTACTTC	.	.	TRBJ2-7	TRBV29-1
CASSHYADSLYEQYF	TGTGCCAGCAGCCATTACGCGGACTCGCTCTACGAGCAGTACTTC	few	.	TRBJ2-7	TRBV6-1
CASSESAGDKDTEAFF	TGTGCCAGCAGTGAATCGGCAGGGGATAAGGACACTGAAGCTTTCTTT	once	.	TRBJ1-1	TRBV6-1
CASSFRGEGQFF	TGTGCCAGCAGTTTCAGGGGAGAGGGGCAGTTCTTC	.	.	TRBJ2-1	TRBV12-3/TRBV12-4
CASSQDRQENEKLFF	TGCGCCAGCAGCCAAGATCGACAGGAGAATGAAAAACTGTTTTTT	once	.	TRBJ1-4	TRBV4-1
CSARDLSSYEQYF	TGCAGTGCTAGAGATCTTAGCTCCTACGAGCAGTACTTC	.	.	TRBJ2-7	TRBV20-1
CSASGDSQNYGYTF	TGCAGTGCTAGTGGGGACAGTCAAAACTATGGCTACACCTTC	.	TRBD1	TRBJ1-2	TRBV20-1
CASSLDSNYEQYF	TGTGCCAGCAGCTTAGACAGTAACTACGAGCAGTACTTC	once	.	TRBJ2-7	TRBV7-9
CASSRTGAATNEKLFF	TGTGCCAGCAGCCGGACAGGGGCGGCAACTAATGAAAAACTGTTTTTT	.	TRBD1	TRBJ1-4	TRBV12-3/TRBV12-4
CASSISGPGTGELFF	TGTGCCAGCAGCATCAGCGGGCCGGGAACCGGGGAGCTGTTTTTT	.	.	TRBJ2-2	TRBV7-7
CASSSPDYNSPLHF	TGTGCCAGCAGTTCACCAGATTATAATTCACCCCTCCACTTT	.	.	TRBJ1-6	TRBV6-2/TRBV6-3
CASSFLTSGSSGIGGELFF	TGTGCCAGCAGTTTTTTGACTAGCGGGAGTTCCGGGATCGGCGGGGAGCTGTTTTTT	.	TRBD2	TRBJ2-2	TRBV28
CSVRSSYEQYF	TGCAGCGTGAGGAGCTCCTACGAGCAGTACTTC	.	.	TRBJ2-7	TRBV29-1
CASSPATGGNYGYTF	TGTGCCAGCAGCCCGGCGACAGGGGGTAACTATGGCTACACCTTC	.	TRBD1	TRBJ1-2	TRBV7-6
CASSQDRGLGSYEQYF	TGCGCCAGCAGCCAAGATAGGGGATTGGGGTCCTACGAGCAGTACTTC	.	.	TRBJ2-7	TRBV4-1
CASSLFLITDTQYF	TGTGCCAGCAGCTTATTCCTGATCACAGATACGCAGTATTTT	.	.	TRBJ2-3	TRBV11-2
CASSQEQGGPYEQYF	TGTGCCAGCAGCCAAGAACAGGGGGGGCCGTACGAGCAGTACTTC	.	.	TRBJ2-7	TRBV4-2
CASSMGGEAVEAFF	TGTGCCAGTAGTATGGGAGGGGAAGCCGTTGAAGCTTTCTTT	.	.	TRBJ1-1	TRBV19
CASSLEGVKKDTQYF	TGTGCCAGCAGCTTGGAGGGGGTGAAAAAAGATACGCAGTATTTT	.	.	TRBJ2-3	TRBV5-6
CASSRSGTGDVTGNTIYF	TGTGCCAGCAGTCGCTCCGGGACAGGGGACGTTACTGGAAACACCATATATTTT	.	TRBD1	TRBJ1-3	TRBV6-1
CASSLGQGRTYEQYF	TGTGCCAGCAGTTTAGGGCAGGGGCGAACCTACGAGCAGTACTTC	.	.	TRBJ2-7	TRBV27
CASSFSGTGVPYYGYTF	TGTGCCAGCAGCTTCTCCGGGACAGGGGTTCCCTACTATGGCTACACCTTC	.	TRBD1	TRBJ1-2	TRBV5-6
CASSYAVNTEAFF	TGTGCCAGCAGTTACGCAGTGAACACTGAAGCTTTCTTT	few	.	TRBJ1-1	TRBV6-5
CASSLGLDFLF	TGTGCCAGCAGTTTAGGGTTGGACTTCCTATTC	.	.	TRBJ2-7	TRBV12-3/TRBV12-4